The rows below give T cell receptor beta chains drawn from one sample of a study of T cells in tuberculosis. The assay was immunoSEQ multiplex PCR, and TCRdb's table has in-frame clones only and misses some. The table includes approximately 31,000 clones, about 82% detected once. The starting material was PBMCs, obtained at tuberculosis diagnosis. The receptors derive from an adult with tuberculosis. CDR3s include the opening cysteine and the closing phenylalanine or tryptophan. The order of the fields is clone size, D gene, V gene, CDR3 length, J gene, CDR3 protein, CDR3 DNA. D genes are given only for firm matches. Not all rows give a size; the values are once, few, many and, for expanded clones, a class.

clone size: -
D gene: -
V gene: TRBV6-1
CDR3 length: 13
J gene: TRBJ1-5
CDR3 protein: CASSEVSEEAQHF
CDR3 DNA: TGTGCCAGCAGTGAAGTGAGTGAGGAGGCCCAGCATTTT

clone size: once
D gene: -
V gene: TRBV12-1
CDR3 length: 17
J gene: TRBJ2-7
CDR3 protein: CASSFLRWGDFPYEQYF
CDR3 DNA: TGTGCCAGCAGCTTTCTTCGATGGGGGGACTTCCCCTACGAGCAGTACTTC

clone size: -
D gene: TRBD1
V gene: TRBV2
CDR3 length: 13
J gene: TRBJ2-1
CDR3 protein: CASSGDSYNEQFF
CDR3 DNA: TGTGCCAGCAGTGGGGACAGTTACAATGAGCAGTTCTTC

clone size: -
D gene: TRBD1
V gene: TRBV28
CDR3 length: 15
J gene: TRBJ2-3
CDR3 protein: CASSFGGQGRDTQYF
CDR3 DNA: TGTGCCAGCAGTTTTGGGGGACAGGGTCGAGATACGCAGTATTTT

clone size: once
D gene: TRBD1
V gene: TRBV15
CDR3 length: 17
J gene: TRBJ1-5
CDR3 protein: CATSRDQDRVSNQPQHF
CDR3 DNA: TGTGCCACCAGCAGAGATCAGGACAGGGTTAGCAATCAGCCCCAGCATTTT

clone size: -
D gene: -
V gene: TRBV5-1
CDR3 length: 14
J gene: TRBJ1-1
CDR3 protein: CASSFDGGNTEAFF
CDR3 DNA: TGCGCCAGCAGCTTTGACGGGGGGAACACTGAAGCTTTCTTT

clone size: -
D gene: -
V gene: TRBV27
CDR3 length: 19
J gene: TRBJ2-7
CDR3 protein: CASSWEPGRRGLPTSEQYF
CDR3 DNA: TGTGCCAGCAGTTGGGAGCCGGGACGGCGAGGACTACCAACCTCCGAGCAGTACTTC

clone size: -
D gene: -
V gene: TRBV29-1
CDR3 length: 13
J gene: TRBJ1-2
CDR3 protein: CSVDGQGGYGYTF
CDR3 DNA: TGCAGCGTTGACGGGCAGGGTGGCTATGGCTACACCTTC

clone size: once
D gene: -
V gene: TRBV19
CDR3 length: 15
J gene: TRBJ2-1
CDR3 protein: CASSINGGDYNEQFF
CDR3 DNA: TGTGCCAGTAGTATTAATGGAGGGGACTACAATGAGCAGTTCTTC

clone size: -
D gene: -
V gene: TRBV5-6
CDR3 length: 15
J gene: TRBJ2-1
CDR3 protein: CASFKPQGRGNEQFF
CDR3 DNA: TGTGCCAGCTTCAAACCACAGGGTAGAGGCAATGAGCAGTTCTTC

clone size: -
D gene: -
V gene: TRBV4-1
CDR3 length: 18
J gene: TRBJ1-3
CDR3 protein: CASSLPREGTALENTIYF
CDR3 DNA: TGCGCCAGCAGCCTCCCCCGGGAGGGCACCGCTCTGGAAAACACCATATATTTT

clone size: few
D gene: TRBD1
V gene: TRBV5-4
CDR3 length: 15
J gene: TRBJ2-6
CDR3 protein: CASSWGTAGANVLTF
CDR3 DNA: TGTGCCAGCAGCTGGGGGACAGCTGGGGCCAACGTCCTGACTTTC

clone size: -
D gene: -
V gene: TRBV9
CDR3 length: 15
J gene: TRBJ2-2
CDR3 protein: CASSEDYPNTGELFF
CDR3 DNA: TGTGCCAGCAGCGAGGACTATCCGAACACCGGGGAGCTGTTTTTT

clone size: -
D gene: TRBD2
V gene: TRBV19
CDR3 length: 15
J gene: TRBJ2-1
CDR3 protein: CASSVASGPYNEQFF
CDR3 DNA: TGTGCCAGTAGTGTCGCTAGCGGCCCTTACAATGAGCAGTTCTTC

clone size: -
D gene: TRBD1
V gene: TRBV6-4
CDR3 length: 14
J gene: TRBJ1-2
CDR3 protein: CPTAGTGIIEGYTF
CDR3 DNA: TGTCCGACGGCCGGGACAGGGATTATAGAGGGCTACACCTTC

clone size: -
D gene: TRBD1
V gene: TRBV28
CDR3 length: 17
J gene: TRBJ1-1
CDR3 protein: CASLPTGDTPMNTEAFF
CDR3 DNA: TGTGCCAGTCTACCCACAGGGGACACTCCCATGAACACTGAAGCTTTCTTT

clone size: few
D gene: -
V gene: TRBV7-9
CDR3 length: 14
J gene: TRBJ2-7
CDR3 protein: CASSLAVQGYEQYF
CDR3 DNA: TGTGCCAGCAGCTTAGCCGTCCAGGGCTACGAGCAGTACTTC

clone size: once
D gene: -
V gene: TRBV9
CDR3 length: 14
J gene: TRBJ1-1
CDR3 protein: CASSVGGGRTEAFF
CDR3 DNA: TGTGCCAGCAGCGTAGGAGGAGGGAGGACTGAAGCTTTCTTT

clone size: -
D gene: -
V gene: TRBV6-5
CDR3 length: 13
J gene: TRBJ2-7
CDR3 protein: CASSEQGTREQYF
CDR3 DNA: TGTGCCAGCAGTGAACAGGGTACTCGGGAGCAGTACTTC

clone size: -
D gene: TRBD1
V gene: TRBV13
CDR3 length: 16
J gene: TRBJ1-4
CDR3 protein: CASSEPGQPTNEKLFF
CDR3 DNA: TGTGCCAGCAGCGAACCGGGACAGCCAACTAATGAAAAACTGTTTTTT

clone size: once
D gene: -
V gene: TRBV28
CDR3 length: 13
J gene: TRBJ1-5
CDR3 protein: CASSLRVYQPQHF
CDR3 DNA: TGTGCCAGCAGTTTAAGAGTCTATCAGCCCCAGCATTTT

clone size: -
D gene: -
V gene: TRBV28
CDR3 length: 15
J gene: TRBJ1-4
CDR3 protein: CASSPDGGDDEKLFF
CDR3 DNA: TGTGCCAGCAGCCCTGACGGGGGGGATGATGAAAAACTGTTTTTT

clone size: -
D gene: -
V gene: TRBV7-2
CDR3 length: 14
J gene: TRBJ2-7
CDR3 protein: CASSLAQGNYEQYF
CDR3 DNA: TGTGCCAGCAGCTTAGCCCAGGGGAACTACGAGCAGTACTTC

clone size: -
D gene: -
V gene: TRBV6-5
CDR3 length: 11
J gene: TRBJ1-4
CDR3 protein: CASKGSGKLFF
CDR3 DNA: TGTGCCAGCAAGGGGTCTGGGAAACTGTTTTTT

clone size: -
D gene: TRBD2
V gene: TRBV7-3
CDR3 length: 14
J gene: TRBJ2-1
CDR3 protein: CASSFSGGQNEQFF
CDR3 DNA: TGTGCCAGCAGCTTTTCGGGAGGGCAGAATGAGCAGTTCTTC

clone size: -
D gene: -
V gene: TRBV6-1
CDR3 length: 13
J gene: TRBJ2-1
CDR3 protein: CASSEQGNNEQFF
CDR3 DNA: TGTGCCAGCAGTGAACAGGGGAACAATGAGCAGTTCTTC

clone size: -
D gene: -
V gene: TRBV6-1
CDR3 length: 13
J gene: TRBJ2-7
CDR3 protein: CASTGHSGNEQYF
CDR3 DNA: TGTGCCAGCACGGGACACTCTGGGAACGAGCAGTACTTC

clone size: few
D gene: TRBD2
V gene: TRBV18
CDR3 length: 14
J gene: TRBJ2-2
CDR3 protein: CASSPAGVTGELFF
CDR3 DNA: TGTGCCAGCTCACCTGCGGGGGTGACCGGGGAGCTGTTTTTT

clone size: -
D gene: TRBD1
V gene: TRBV6-6
CDR3 length: 13
J gene: TRBJ2-7
CDR3 protein: CASSMGQTYEQYF
CDR3 DNA: TGTGCCAGCAGCATGGGACAGACCTACGAGCAGTACTTC

clone size: -
D gene: TRBD1
V gene: TRBV27
CDR3 length: 12
J gene: TRBJ2-5
CDR3 protein: CASSLRGQSPYF
CDR3 DNA: TGTGCCAGCAGTTTACGGGGACAGAGCCCGTACTTC

clone size: -
D gene: TRBD2
V gene: TRBV4-1
CDR3 length: 16
J gene: TRBJ2-3
CDR3 protein: CASSQGVAGGHDTQYF
CDR3 DNA: TGCGCCAGCAGCCAAGGTGTGGCGGGAGGTCATGATACGCAGTATTTT

clone size: -
D gene: TRBD2
V gene: TRBV30
CDR3 length: 16
J gene: TRBJ2-3
CDR3 protein: CAWSVRSGGATDTQYF
CDR3 DNA: TGTGCCTGGAGTGTACGAAGCGGGGGGGCGACAGATACGCAGTATTTT

clone size: -
D gene: -
V gene: TRBV5-1
CDR3 length: 14
J gene: TRBJ2-7
CDR3 protein: CASSLVVGAGEQYF
CDR3 DNA: TGCGCCAGCAGCTTGGTGGTGGGCGCGGGTGAGCAGTACTTC

clone size: -
D gene: TRBD1
V gene: TRBV30
CDR3 length: 19
J gene: TRBJ2-2
CDR3 protein: CAWSVPGTGIRTNTGELFF
CDR3 DNA: TGTGCCTGGAGTGTACCCGGGACAGGGATAAGGACGAACACCGGGGAGCTGTTTTTT

clone size: -
D gene: -
V gene: TRBV9
CDR3 length: 14
J gene: TRBJ1-4
CDR3 protein: CASSASGGREKLFF
CDR3 DNA: TGTGCCAGCAGCGCGAGTGGAGGAAGGGAAAAACTGTTTTTT

clone size: -
D gene: TRBD1
V gene: TRBV25-1
CDR3 length: 14
J gene: TRBJ2-7
CDR3 protein: CASSEGQGAYEQYF
CDR3 DNA: TGTGCCAGCAGTGAGGGACAGGGGGCTTACGAGCAGTACTTC

clone size: -
D gene: -
V gene: TRBV20-1
CDR3 length: 10
J gene: TRBJ2-3
CDR3 protein: CSERWYTQYF
CDR3 DNA: TGCAGCGAACGGTGGTATACGCAGTATTTT

clone size: -
D gene: -
V gene: TRBV6-5
CDR3 length: 13
J gene: TRBJ1-1
CDR3 protein: CASSYNGNTEAFF
CDR3 DNA: TGTGCCAGCAGTTACAACGGGAACACTGAAGCTTTCTTT

clone size: -
D gene: -
V gene: TRBV4-1
CDR3 length: 13
J gene: TRBJ1-6
CDR3 protein: CASSQGTGIPLHF
CDR3 DNA: TGCGCCAGCAGCCAAGGAACGGGTATTCCCCTCCACTTT

clone size: -
D gene: -
V gene: TRBV6-1
CDR3 length: 14
J gene: TRBJ2-7
CDR3 protein: CASTGTPSSYEQYF
CDR3 DNA: TGTGCCAGCACCGGCACGCCTAGCTCCTACGAGCAGTACTTC

clone size: -
D gene: TRBD1
V gene: TRBV11-2
CDR3 length: 16
J gene: TRBJ1-2
CDR3 protein: CASSSPTQGADYGYTF
CDR3 DNA: TGTGCCAGCAGCTCGCCAACCCAGGGGGCGGACTATGGCTACACCTTC

clone size: -
D gene: -
V gene: TRBV5-4
CDR3 length: 16
J gene: TRBJ2-2
CDR3 protein: CASSLEPGKNTGELFF
CDR3 DNA: TGTGCCAGCAGCTTGGAGCCAGGGAAGAACACCGGGGAGCTGTTTTTT

clone size: once
D gene: -
V gene: TRBV21-1
CDR3 length: 15
J gene: TRBJ1-2
CDR3 protein: CASSKSTQRLYGYTF
CDR3 DNA: TGTGCCAGCAGCAAAAGCACCCAGAGACTCTATGGCTACACCTTC

clone size: -
D gene: -
V gene: TRBV27
CDR3 length: 13
J gene: TRBJ1-5
CDR3 protein: CASSLGGLQPQHF
CDR3 DNA: TGTGCCAGCAGTTTAGGGGGGTTGCAGCCCCAGCATTTT

clone size: few
D gene: -
V gene: TRBV7-8
CDR3 length: 14
J gene: TRBJ1-5
CDR3 protein: CASSLSPAGQPQHF
CDR3 DNA: TGTGCCAGCAGCTTAAGCCCCGCGGGTCAGCCCCAGCATTTT

clone size: -
D gene: -
V gene: TRBV11-2
CDR3 length: 16
J gene: TRBJ1-6
CDR3 protein: CASSKSGGTYNSPLHF
CDR3 DNA: TGTGCCAGCAGCAAGAGTGGGGGGACCTATAATTCACCCCTCCACTTT

clone size: few
D gene: TRBD1
V gene: TRBV5-6
CDR3 length: 15
J gene: TRBJ1-4
CDR3 protein: CASSLGWTGHEKLFF
CDR3 DNA: TGTGCCAGCAGCTTGGGATGGACAGGGCATGAAAAACTGTTTTTT

clone size: -
D gene: -
V gene: TRBV21-1
CDR3 length: 18
J gene: TRBJ2-7
CDR3 protein: CASSKATRGWRRAYEQYF
CDR3 DNA: TGTGCCAGCAGCAAAGCTACCAGGGGATGGAGAAGGGCCTACGAGCAGTACTTC

clone size: -
D gene: -
V gene: TRBV28
CDR3 length: 14
J gene: TRBJ2-7
CDR3 protein: CASSLIRVPYEQYF
CDR3 DNA: TGTGCCAGCAGTTTAATCAGGGTCCCCTACGAGCAGTACTTC

clone size: few
D gene: TRBD1
V gene: TRBV10-3
CDR3 length: 15
J gene: TRBJ1-2
CDR3 protein: CAIRDPGGGNYGYTF
CDR3 DNA: TGTGCCATCAGGGATCCAGGGGGAGGTAACTATGGCTACACCTTC

clone size: -
D gene: -
V gene: TRBV6-1
CDR3 length: 13
J gene: TRBJ1-4
CDR3 protein: CASRGAIGEKLFF
CDR3 DNA: TGTGCCAGCAGGGGGGCGATCGGCGAAAAACTGTTTTTT

clone size: -
D gene: -
V gene: TRBV6-1
CDR3 length: 14
J gene: TRBJ2-7
CDR3 protein: CASSELSRFDEQYF
CDR3 DNA: TGTGCCAGCAGTGAACTTTCGAGATTCGACGAGCAGTACTTC

clone size: -
D gene: -
V gene: TRBV6-1
CDR3 length: 15
J gene: TRBJ2-7
CDR3 protein: CASSEGLAWMYEQYF
CDR3 DNA: TGTGCCAGCAGTGAAGGGTTAGCTTGGATGTACGAGCAGTACTTC

clone size: once
D gene: TRBD2
V gene: TRBV2
CDR3 length: 19
J gene: TRBJ2-3
CDR3 protein: CASSEQGGTSGKATDTQYF
CDR3 DNA: TGTGCCAGCAGTGAACAAGGGGGGACTAGCGGGAAAGCGACAGATACGCAGTATTTT

clone size: once
D gene: TRBD1
V gene: TRBV28
CDR3 length: 13
J gene: TRBJ2-5
CDR3 protein: CASSQTGGKTQYF
CDR3 DNA: TGTGCCAGCAGCCAAACAGGGGGGAAGACCCAGTACTTC

clone size: -
D gene: -
V gene: TRBV27
CDR3 length: 15
J gene: TRBJ2-2
CDR3 protein: CASSLRGYGTGELFF
CDR3 DNA: TGTGCCAGCAGTTTAAGGGGATACGGAACCGGGGAGCTGTTTTTT

clone size: -
D gene: TRBD2
V gene: TRBV6-5
CDR3 length: 15
J gene: TRBJ2-7
CDR3 protein: CASSLGTSGLYEQYF
CDR3 DNA: TGTGCCAGCAGTTTAGGGACTAGCGGATTATACGAGCAGTACTTC

clone size: -
D gene: -
V gene: TRBV27
CDR3 length: 17
J gene: TRBJ2-1
CDR3 protein: CASSSSWDTQHYNEQFF
CDR3 DNA: TGTGCCAGCAGTTCTTCCTGGGACACTCAACATTACAATGAGCAGTTCTTC

clone size: -
D gene: -
V gene: TRBV6-1
CDR3 length: 12
J gene: TRBJ1-5
CDR3 protein: CASSPPNQPQHF
CDR3 DNA: TGTGCCAGCAGTCCCCCAAATCAGCCCCAGCATTTT